This T cell receptor (beta chain) was recovered during a study of T cells in localized non-small cell lung cancer. Study-wide points: Sequencing, confined to only one tumor region, leaves heterogeneity possible. Adjacent lung exhibited a median of approximately 50 among the 100 most abundant tumor clones. An association was observed between higher blood T cell density and longer overall survival. Uninvolved adjacent lung, not tumor, had the highest T cell clonality.

The CDR3 consists of 10 residues. V lost 4 bases to trimming and J lost 6 bases, with 6 bases between them. Germline-derived CDR1 and CDR2 are SQVTM and ANQGSEA. Produced via immunoSEQ multiplex PCR; TCRdb's table is partial and in-frame only. In the table there are 75,000 to 80,000 clones, 88% of which are singletons. Notes on this clone: The target antigen is unknown.

This chain joins TRBV29-1 and TRBJ1-2; the D gene is possibly TRBD1 (5 bases). This material consisted of peripheral blood, taken before any cancer treatment. The receptor was isolated from a woman aged 40 to 75 with stage I squamous cell lung carcinoma. DNA for the CDR3: TGCAGCGTTGGGGGGGATGGCTACACCTTC. Translating it yields CSVGGDGYTF. The variable domain in full, completed from reference TRBV29-1 and TRBJ1-2, reads SAVISQKPSRDICQRGTSLTIQCQVDSQVTMMFWYRQQPGQSLTLIATANQGSEATYESGFVIDKFPISRPNLTFSTLTVSNMSPEDSSIYLCSVGGDGYTFGSGTRLTVV.